What follows are 31 T cell receptor beta chains derived from one specimen sequenced in a study of cytomegalovirus exposure and HLA in healthy donors (dated by TCRdb to between 2016 and 2019). The library came from the immunoSEQ multiplex PCR assay. A mixture of 60 forward primers for TCR Vbeta segments and 13 reverse primers for TCR Jbeta segments was used in the multiplex PCR. The table was pulled from immuneACCESS by TCRdb, which kept in-frame rearrangements only. Such tables lose some clones; where checked, under half of the loss comes from unresolved V genes, and the rest has no known cause. The sample yields roughly 100,000 clones; more than 75% were counted once. The ten top clones hold 10% of the sample. Sequenced: PBMCs. Receptors originate from a young woman in good health and CMV-seropositive.

The chain combines TRBV4-2 with TRBJ1-1; a possible D gene is TRBD1 (5 bases). This CDR3 spans 17 amino acids. V was clipped by 0 bases and J by 7 bases, with 21 bases between them. Germline-derived CDR1 and CDR2 are LGHNA and YNFKEQ. The chain's CDR3 is CASSQDQRGPGDYEAFF. The CDR3 DNA sequence: TGTGCCAGCAGCCAAGATCAGCGGGGCCCCGGCGATTATGAAGCTTTCTTT.

The chain combines TRBV5-8 with TRBJ2-7, with 8 bases that match TRBD1. Germline CDR1 and CDR2: SGHTS and YDEGEE. V dropped 1 base and J dropped 6; count of bases not matched to a gene: 9. The CDR3 is 15 amino acids. CDR3 coding DNA: TGTGCCAGCAGCTTGTTCGCCGGACAGGGTGTCGAGCAGTACTTC. Amino acids: CASSLFAGQGVEQYF. The entire variable domain, with the rest obtained from reference TRBV5-8 and TRBJ2-7, is as follows: EAGVTQSPTHLIKTRGQQATLRCSPISGHTSVYWYQQALGLGLQFLLWYDEGEERNRGNFPPRFSGRQFPNYSSELNVNALELEDSALYLCASSLFAGQGVEQYFGPGTRLTVT.

The chain combines TRBV5-1 with TRBJ1-2; perhaps TRBD1 as D (5 bases). The CDR3 consists of 14 residues. Germline V lookup: CDR1 SGHRS, CDR2 YFSETQ. Deletions cut 2 bases from V and 2 bases from J, with 10 bases between. CDR3 coding DNA: TGCGCCAGCAGCTTAGGGGCAGGGAACTATGGCTACACCTTC. This encodes CASSLGAGNYGYTF.

CDR3 protein: CASSPGGGYTEAFF. Here the CDR3 DNA reads TGTGCCAGCAGTCCGGGGGGGGGCTACACTGAAGCTTTCTTT. The V gene is TRBV27, the J gene TRBJ1-1, with D perhaps TRBD1 (6 bases). CDR1 and CDR2 (germline): MNHEY, SMNVEV (reference sequence). V shed 5 bases and J shed 3 bases, with 13 bases lying between them. This CDR3 has 14 residues.

The CDR3 nucleotides read TGCGCCAGCAGCTTGCAGTTGAACACTGAAGCTTTCTTT. Protein: CASSLQLNTEAFF. V usage is TRBV5-1 and J usage is TRBJ1-1; no clear D gene. Germline V gene sequence: CDR1 SGHRS, CDR2 YFSETQ. The CDR3 runs to 13 residues. V shed 1 base and J shed 0 bases, with 4 bases lying between them.

The table lists this clone with a few counts. The chain recombines TRBV15 with TRBJ1-6; D is ambiguous. The V gene lost 5 bases and the J gene lost 5 bases, with 7 bases spanning the gap. CDR1 and CDR2 from the germline V gene are LNHNV and YYDKDF (reference sequence). The CDR3 spans 13 residues. CDR3 bases: TGTGCCACCAGCCGGAGGAATAATTCACCCCTCCACTTT. Amino acids: CATSRRNNSPLHF.

The CDR3 loop is CASSQVPPLAGLAEQFF. The CDR3 DNA reads as TGCGCCAGCAGCCAAGTGCCTCCGCTAGCGGGATTGGCTGAGCAGTTCTTC. The J gene is TRBJ2-1, the V gene TRBV4-1; TRBD2 agrees at 9 bases. CDR1 is MGHRA and CDR2 is YSYEKL in the germline V gene. The CDR3 runs to 17 residues. With 1 base clipped from V and 9 bases from J, the junction kept 13 bases outside the gene matches.

The V gene is TRBV11-2, the J gene TRBJ1-2; 10 bases match TRBD1. CDR3 length equals 15 residues. V shed 4 bases and J 3 bases; nucleotides not matched to a gene: 5. The germline V gene has CDR1 SGHAT and CDR2 FQNNGV. CDR3 bases: TGTGCCAGCAGCTCCCGAGGGACAGGGGACTATGGCTACACCTTC. This sequence encodes CASSSRGTGDYGYTF.

In nucleotides, the CDR3 is TGTGCCATCAGCCCGGGACAGGGAAACACTGAAGCTTTCTTT. It codes for CAISPGQGNTEAFF. The V gene is TRBV10-3, the J gene TRBJ1-1, with TRBD1 matching over 9 bases. CDR1 is ENHRY and CDR2 is SYGVKD in the germline V gene. This CDR3 spans 14 amino acids. Unmatched junction bases numbered 4, after V lost 6 bases and J lost 2 bases.

This chain links TRBV5-1 with TRBJ2-3; D might be TRBD2 (6 bases). This CDR3 region has 15 residues. Between the trimmed V and J ends, which lost 1 base and 0 bases, there was a span of 9 bases. Germline CDR1 is SGHRS and CDR2 is YFSETQ. CDR3 residues: CASSLTTSSTDTQYF. In DNA form, the CDR3 reads TGCGCCAGCAGCTTGACGACTAGTAGCACAGATACGCAGTATTTT.

This chain joins TRBV2 and TRBJ2-1, with TRBD2 identical over 10 bases. The CDR3 length is 16 residues. With 4 bases clipped from V and 5 bases from J, the junction kept 8 bases outside the gene matches. CDR1 and CDR2 from the germline V gene are SNHLY and FYNNEI. This chain's CDR3 is CASSVSRLAGHNEQFF. Written as DNA, the CDR3 is TGTGCCAGCAGTGTAAGTCGACTAGCGGGTCACAATGAGCAGTTCTTC.

A single count supports this clone. The chain has TRBV6-5 and TRBJ1-3, with D unclear. The CDR3 loop spans 15 amino acids. CDR1 MNHEY and CDR2 SVGAGI come from the germline V gene. Trimming left V 6 bases short and J 3 bases short, with 15 bases between. CDR3 sequence: CASRQPTGNGNTIYF. The CDR3, as DNA: TGTGCCAGCAGGCAACCGACGGGGAATGGAAACACCATATATTTT.

The genes are TRBV5-8 and TRBJ2-1, with TRBD1 matching over 8 bases. This CDR3 comprises 14 residues. V was clipped by 6 bases and J by 2 bases; unmatched bases: 4. CDR1 is SGHTS, CDR2 YDEGEE, per germline. For the CDR3, the DNA is TGTGCCAGCATCAAGGACAGGGCCTACAATGAGCAGTTCTTC. It encodes CASIKDRAYNEQFF.

This chain links TRBV7-8 with TRBJ1-3, with D possibly TRBD1 on 6 matching bases. Between the trimmed V and J ends, which lost 6 bases and 1 base, there was a span of 16 bases. This CDR3 comprises 16 residues. Per the germline V gene, CDR1 is SGHVS and CDR2 is FQNEAQ. CDR3 in DNA: TGTGCCAGCAGGCTGGACAGCTTAAGTTCTGGAAACACCATATATTTT. Translated, it gives CASRLDSLSSGNTIYF.

V usage is TRBV15 and J usage is TRBJ2-1; TRBD2 matches at 10 bases. V lost 3 bases and J lost 0; bases outside the gene matches: 8. CDR3 length: 18 residues. CDR1 and CDR2 from the germline V gene are LNHNV and YYDKDF (reference sequence). CDR3 in DNA: TGTGCCACCAGCAGGGCTAGCGGGAGCGCCAGCTCCTACAATGAGCAGTTCTTC. This encodes CATSRASGSASSYNEQFF.

The chain employs TRBV9 and TRBJ2-3; TRBD2 aligns across 11 bases. The trim removed 0 bases at V and 3 bases at J, leaving 3 bases unmatched. The CDR3 is made up of 16 amino acids. In germline, CDR1 is SGDLS, CDR2 YYNGEE. CDR3 sequence reads: CASSVVASGGTDTQYF. DNA of the CDR3: TGTGCCAGCAGCGTAGTTGCTAGCGGGGGGACAGATACGCAGTATTTT.

This chain joins TRBV7-6 and TRBJ2-7, with TRBD1 matching over 10 bases. V trimming: 5 bases; J trimming: 2 bases; junction bases outside the gene matches: 21. CDR1 SGHVS and CDR2 FNYEAQ come from the germline V gene. The CDR3 length is 20 residues. This chain's CDR3 is CASSRRAGQGLSDPTYEQYF. The CDR3, as DNA: TGTGCCAGCAGCCGTAGGGCGGGACAGGGGCTCTCGGATCCGACCTACGAGCAGTACTTC.

The rearrangement joins TRBV6-6 to TRBJ2-2; TRBD1 is a possible D gene (6 bases). The CDR3 loop spans 14 amino acids. The germline V and J ends were trimmed by 2 bases and 8 bases, with 12 bases remaining between them. The V gene's germline CDR1 is MNHNY and CDR2 SVGAGI (reference sequence). CDR3: CASSYLQGPGELFF. The CDR3 nucleotides read TGTGCCAGCAGTTACCTACAGGGACCGGGGGAGCTGTTTTTT.

This chain links TRBV27 with TRBJ1-1; tentative D call: TRBD1 (5 bases). The V gene lost 5 bases and the J gene lost 0 bases, with 10 bases spanning the gap. The germline V gene has CDR1 MNHEY and CDR2 SMNVEV (reference sequence). The CDR3 consists of 14 residues. The DNA for the CDR3 is TGTGCCAGCAGTCAGGGACTCCTGAACACTGAAGCTTTCTTT. Its translation is CASSQGLLNTEAFF.

This chain uses TRBV29-1 with TRBJ2-4, with 9 positions matching TRBD1. There are 13 residues in the CDR3. Trimming cost V 6 bases and J 5 bases; bases outside gene matches: 5. From germline, CDR1 is SQVTM and CDR2 ANQGSEA. This CDR3 is CSVNTGGENIQYF. The DNA of the CDR3 is TGCAGCGTGAATACAGGGGGCGAAAACATTCAGTACTTC. Based on the CDR3 plus reference TRBV29-1 and TRBJ2-4, the full variable domain is SAVISQKPSRDICQRGTSLTIQCQVDSQVTMMFWYRQQPGQSLTLIATANQGSEATYESGFVIDKFPISRPNLTFSTLTVSNMSPEDSSIYLCSVNTGGENIQYFGAGTRLSVL.

This clone was picked up a small number of times. V and J are TRBV27 and TRBJ2-6; D is unclear. This CDR3 spans 13 amino acids. CDR1 and CDR2 from the germline V gene are MNHEY and SMNVEV (reference sequence). V gave up 6 bases and J gave up 2 bases, with 5 bases separating them. CDR3 sequence reads: CASSVTGANVLTF. Here the CDR3 DNA reads TGTGCCAGCAGCGTAACTGGGGCCAACGTCCTGACTTTC.

The J gene is TRBJ1-2, the V gene TRBV6-6; 8 nucleotides line up with TRBD1. The CDR3 has 11 residues. CDR1 and CDR2 (germline): MNHNY, SVGAGI (reference sequence). Trimming cost V 6 bases and J 14 bases; bases outside gene matches: 8. CDR3 residues: CASRTGVSGTF. CDR3 in DNA: TGTGCCAGCAGGACAGGGGTTTCGGGGACCTTC.

V is TRBV4-2 and J is TRBJ2-7; 9 bases fit TRBD1. V trimming: 0 bases; J trimming: 4 bases; junction bases outside the gene matches: 4. Germline CDR1 is LGHNA and CDR2 is YNFKEQ. CDR3 length equals 15 residues. The CDR3 loop is CASSQEQGANYEQYF. CDR3 in DNA: TGTGCCAGCAGCCAAGAACAGGGGGCGAATTACGAGCAGTACTTC.

The chain uses TRBV29-1 and TRBJ2-7; a weak D match, TRBD1 (6 bases). Germline V gene sequence: CDR1 SQVTM, CDR2 ANQGSEA. The CDR3 is 11 residues long. The V end was cut by 4 bases, the J end by 6 bases, with 10 bases between. CDR3 in amino acids: CSVARDIEQYF. Here the CDR3 DNA reads TGCAGCGTTGCGAGGGACATCGAGCAGTACTTC.

The table lists this clone with a count of one. This chain joins TRBV5-5 and TRBJ2-3, with 8 bases matching TRBD2. The length of the CDR3 is 17 residues. Germline lookup yields CDR1 SGHKS and CDR2 YYEKEE (reference sequence). Trimming at V came to 1 base and at J to 2 bases, leaving 9 bases not matched to a gene. The CDR3 reads CASSLHLAGGFTDTQYF. CDR3 coding DNA: TGTGCCAGCAGCTTGCATCTGGCGGGGGGTTTCACAGATACGCAGTATTTT. Full variable domain (outside the CDR3, taken from reference TRBV5-5 and TRBJ2-3): DAGVTQSPTHLIKTRGQQVTLRCSPISGHKSVSWYQQVLGQGPQFIFQYYEKEERGRGNFPDRFSARQFPNYSSELNVNALLLGDSALYLCASSLHLAGGFTDTQYFGPGTRLTVL.

The chain carries TRBV30 and TRBJ1-1; D unclear. CDR1 and CDR2 from the germline V gene are GTSNPN and SVGIG (reference sequence). Trimming cost V 2 bases and J 10 bases, with 17 bases left between them. The CDR3 has 13 residues. CDR3 loop: CAWSNTRAVAAFF. CDR3 in DNA: TGTGCCTGGAGTAATACCCGAGCCGTTGCAGCTTTCTTT. Drawing the rest from reference TRBV30 and TRBJ1-1, the complete variable domain is SQTIHQWPATLVQPVGSPLSLECTVEGTSNPNLYWYRQAAGRGLQLLFYSVGIGQISSEVPQNLSASRPQDRQFILSSKKLLLSDSGFYLCAWSNTRAVAAFFGQGTRLTVV.

The V and J genes are TRBV2 and TRBJ2-3; 10 nucleotides align to TRBD2. V lost 6 bases, J lost 5 bases, and 5 bases stayed unmatched. There are 14 residues in the CDR3. Germline V gene sequence: CDR1 SNHLY, CDR2 FYNNEI. The CDR3 DNA follows: TGTGCCAGCAGGGAGCGGGGGGGCCTAGATACGCAGTATTTT. Its protein product is CASRERGGLDTQYF.

In this sample, this clone turned up many times. The rearrangement joins TRBV19 to TRBJ1-4; D is perhaps TRBD1 (6 bases). With 6 bases removed from V and 3 bases from J, the gap between germline ends came to 14 bases. The CDR3 sequence is 15 residues long. The V gene's germline CDR1 is LNHDA and CDR2 SQIVND (reference sequence). The CDR3 spells CASRVRTAPNEKLFF. The CDR3 DNA is TGTGCCAGTAGAGTGAGGACAGCTCCTAATGAAAAACTGTTTTTT.

This chain joins TRBV4-1 and TRBJ2-3, with D maybe TRBD2 (6 bases). The CDR3 spans 16 residues. Germline V CDR1 and CDR2: MGHRA, YSYEKL. V lost 4 bases to trimming and J lost 2 bases, with 16 bases between them. The CDR3 sequence: CASSPGEWGDTDTQYF. The CDR3 nucleotides read TGCGCCAGCAGCCCGGGGGAATGGGGTGACACAGATACGCAGTATTTT.

V is TRBV5-6 and J is TRBJ2-3; 13 bases map to TRBD2. Germline V gene lookup returns CDR1 SGHDT and CDR2 YYEEEE. CDR3 size: 18 residues. Losses at the gene ends were 6 bases for V and 8 bases for J; bases not matched to a gene: 18. The CDR3: CASNYPPGLAGDLVTQYF. The CDR3 bases are TGTGCCAGCAATTACCCTCCCGGACTAGCGGGAGATTTGGTTACGCAGTATTTT. The entire variable domain, with the rest obtained from reference TRBV5-6 and TRBJ2-3, is as follows: DAGVTQSPTHLIKTRGQQVTLRCSPKSGHDTVSWYQQALGQGPQFIFQYYEEEERQRGNFPDRFSGHQFPNYSSELNVNALLLGDSALYLCASNYPPGLAGDLVTQYFGPGTRLTVL.

V usage is TRBV6-5 and J usage is TRBJ2-1; no reliable D call. The germline V gene encodes CDR1 MNHEY and CDR2 SVGAGI. The CDR3 is made up of 14 amino acids. Trimming left V 0 bases short and J 5 bases short, with 8 bases between. The CDR3 reads CASSYSRTNNEQFF. CDR3 DNA sequence: TGTGCCAGCAGTTACTCTAGAACGAACAATGAGCAGTTCTTC.